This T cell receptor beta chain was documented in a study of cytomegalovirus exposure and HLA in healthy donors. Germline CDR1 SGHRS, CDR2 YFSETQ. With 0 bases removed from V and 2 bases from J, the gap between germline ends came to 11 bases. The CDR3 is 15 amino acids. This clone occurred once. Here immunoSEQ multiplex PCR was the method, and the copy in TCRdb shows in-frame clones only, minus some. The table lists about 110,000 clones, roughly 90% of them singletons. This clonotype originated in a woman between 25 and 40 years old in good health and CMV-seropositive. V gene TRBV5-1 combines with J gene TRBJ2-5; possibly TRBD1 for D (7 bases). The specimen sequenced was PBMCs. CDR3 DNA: TGCGCCAGCAGCTTGGTGGAGGGGGCACAAGAGACCCAGTACTTC. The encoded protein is CASSLVEGAQETQYF. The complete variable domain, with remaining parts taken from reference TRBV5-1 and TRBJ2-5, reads KAGVTQTPRYLIKTRGQQVTLSCSPISGHRSVSWYQQTPGQGLQFLFEYFSETQRNKGNFPGRFSGRQFSNSRSEMNVSTLELGDSALYLCASSLVEGAQETQYFGPGTRLLVL.